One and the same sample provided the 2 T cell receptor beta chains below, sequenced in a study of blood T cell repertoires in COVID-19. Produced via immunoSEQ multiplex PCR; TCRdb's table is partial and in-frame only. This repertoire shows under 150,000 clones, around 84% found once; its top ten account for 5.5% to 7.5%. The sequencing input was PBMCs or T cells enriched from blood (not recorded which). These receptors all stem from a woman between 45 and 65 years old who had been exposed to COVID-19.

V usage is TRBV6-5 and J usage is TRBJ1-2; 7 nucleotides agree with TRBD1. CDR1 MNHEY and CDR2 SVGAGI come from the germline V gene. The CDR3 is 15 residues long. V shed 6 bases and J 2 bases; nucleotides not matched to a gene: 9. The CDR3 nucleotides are TGTGCCAGCAGGATGACAGGGTCGGACAACTATGGCTACACCTTC. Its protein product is CASRMTGSDNYGYTF.

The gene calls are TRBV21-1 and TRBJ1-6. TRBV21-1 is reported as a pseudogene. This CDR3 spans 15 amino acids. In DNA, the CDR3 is TGTGCCAGCAGCATTCGGGGGTCCTATAATTCACCCCTCCACTTT. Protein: CASSIRGSYNSPLHF.